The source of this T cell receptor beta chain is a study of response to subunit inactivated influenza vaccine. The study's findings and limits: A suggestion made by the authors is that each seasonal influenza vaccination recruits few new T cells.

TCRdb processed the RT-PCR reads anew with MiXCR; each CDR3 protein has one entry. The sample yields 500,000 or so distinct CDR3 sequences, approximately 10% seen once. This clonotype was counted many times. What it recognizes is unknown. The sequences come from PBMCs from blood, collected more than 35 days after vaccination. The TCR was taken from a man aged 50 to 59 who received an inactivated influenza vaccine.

The CDR3 sequence: CASSLGTANTGELFF. DNA of the CDR3: TGCGCCAGCAGCCTCGGGACAGCAAACACCGGGGAGCTGTTTTTT. The V gene is TRBV5-1, the J gene TRBJ2-2; 7 positions agree with TRBD1. The J segment lost 2 bases and the V segment lost 4 bases, leaving 5 bases of the junction unmatched. Germline CDR1 SGHRS, CDR2 YFSETQ. The CDR3 runs 15 residues.